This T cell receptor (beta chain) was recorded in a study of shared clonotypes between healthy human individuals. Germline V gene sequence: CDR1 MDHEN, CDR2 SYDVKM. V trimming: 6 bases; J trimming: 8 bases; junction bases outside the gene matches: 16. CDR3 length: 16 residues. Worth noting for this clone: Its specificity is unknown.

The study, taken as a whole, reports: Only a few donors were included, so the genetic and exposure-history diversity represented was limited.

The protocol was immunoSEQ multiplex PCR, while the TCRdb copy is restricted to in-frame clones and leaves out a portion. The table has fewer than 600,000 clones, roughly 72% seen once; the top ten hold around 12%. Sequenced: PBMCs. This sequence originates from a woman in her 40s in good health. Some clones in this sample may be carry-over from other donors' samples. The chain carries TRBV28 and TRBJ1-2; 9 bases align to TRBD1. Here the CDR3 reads CASRMGTGTPNGGYTF. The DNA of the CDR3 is TGTGCCAGCAGGATGGGGACAGGGACCCCTAATGGAGGCTACACCTTC.